The clone carrying this T cell receptor (beta chain) was observed a single time. Its antigen is unknown. This specimen belongs to a study of T-cell memory formation after mild COVID-19. Background on the study: Clusters of TCRs were largely donor specific. Study-wide points: CD4+ bias marked clones expanding day 15 to 37, unlike balanced contracting clones.

UMIs and sample barcodes were carried by the TCR alpha and TCR beta cDNA libraries that 5'RACE produced using constant-segment primers. TCRdb re-analysed the 5' RACE reads in MiXCR, keeping a single row per CDR3 protein. The data hold roughly 190,000 distinct CDR3 sequences, with around 27% observed a single time. With 2 bases clipped from V and 2 bases from J, the junction kept 12 bases outside the gene matches. Germline values: CDR1 SGHRS, CDR2 YFSETQ. The CDR3 has 17 amino acids. V and J are TRBV5-1 and TRBJ1-1; 7 bases line up with TRBD1. Sample: PBMCs or a T cell subset sorted from them (not recorded which). This sequence originates from an adult woman who had mild COVID-19 (a few samples of this study predate the infection). Cell type and time point are not known. Here the CDR3 DNA reads TGCGCCAGCAGCTTAAGGCAGGGAGGAGGGGGCAACACTGAAGCTTTCTTT. Protein sequence: CASSLRQGGGGNTEAFF.